Reported below is one T cell receptor (beta chain). V lost 4 bases and J lost 7, with 14 bases in between. In germline, CDR1 is SQVTM, CDR2 ANQGSEA. The CDR3 spans 12 residues. The entry originates in a study of control samples from healthy donors and cancer patients. Sequencing was performed with immunoSEQ multiplex PCR; in TCRdb, only in-frame clones are kept and a portion is missing. The top ten hold around 3% of the sample, which has 100,000 to 150,000 clones, roughly 84% seen once. The chain has TRBV29-1 and TRBJ2-7; TRBD1 might be the D (5 bases). The source material was blood. This TCR derives from a man over 45 in good health. The DNA for the CDR3 is TGCAGCGTTGCTGGACACCCTTGGGAGCAGTACTTC. Translating gives CSVAGHPWEQYF.